A selection of T cell receptor beta chains follows, all from one sample in a study of blood T cell repertoires in COVID-19. Using immunoSEQ multiplex PCR, the repertoire was profiled, and TCRdb retains in-frame clones only, with some absent. Of around 85,000 clones listed, roughly 87% are singletons. The sample consisted of peripheral blood. These receptors all come from a man aged 55-75 years with acute or convalescent COVID-19. Both conserved end residues are part of each CDR3. A D gene is named only where the DNA matches it firmly. Clone size is stated in some rows and not others, as once, few, many or a class when expanded.

D gene,clone size,J gene,V gene,CDR3 protein,CDR3 DNA
TRBD1,.,TRBJ2-7,TRBV27,CASSFKGQGASGPQYF,TGTGCCAGCAGTTTTAAGGGCCAGGGGGCGTCGGGCCCGCAGTACTTC
TRBD2,.,TRBJ2-6,TRBV6-2/TRBV6-3,CASSLDSVQAGGLESPGANVLTF,TGTGCCAGCAGCCTGGACAGCGTTCAAGCGGGGGGGCTGGAAAGTCCCGGGGCCAACGTCCTGACTTTC
.,.,TRBJ1-1,TRBV19,CASSPLSPGEAFF,TGTGCCAGTAGTCCACTAAGTCCCGGCGAAGCTTTCTTT
.,.,TRBJ1-2,TRBV7-2,CASSLGRGYGYTF,TGTGCCAGCAGCTTAGGCAGGGGTTATGGCTACACCTTC
TRBD1,.,TRBJ2-7,TRBV11-1,CASSVGLQGGEQYF,TGTGCCAGCAGCGTTGGACTACAGGGGGGCGAGCAGTACTTC
.,.,TRBJ1-5,TRBV11-2,CASSLEAGSGQPQHF,TGTGCCAGCAGCTTAGAGGCAGGGTCAGGTCAGCCCCAGCATTTT
.,.,TRBJ1-2,TRBV7-9,CASSETAGFGYTF,TGTGCCAGCAGCGAAACCGCAGGGTTCGGCTACACCTTC
.,.,TRBJ1-1,TRBV2,CASSSQGSTEAFF,TGTGCCAGCAGTTCTCAGGGAAGCACTGAAGCTTTCTTT
.,once,TRBJ1-6,TRBV7-9,CASSDTSSTVNSPLHF,TGTGCCAGCAGCGATACTTCTTCGACAGTAAATTCACCCCTCCACTTT
.,.,TRBJ2-3,TRBV12-2,CASRLGGWSTDTQYF,TGTGCAAGTCGCCTAGGGGGCTGGAGCACAGATACGCAGTATTTT
TRBD2,once,TRBJ2-1,TRBV2,CASSERLANEQFF,TGTGCCAGCAGTGAGAGACTAGCCAATGAGCAGTTCTTC
.,.,TRBJ2-7,TRBV13,CASSLGIGGEQYF,TGTGCCAGCAGCTTAGGAATCGGGGGCGAGCAGTACTTC
TRBD1,.,TRBJ2-1,TRBV28,CASRPGGSYNEQFF,TGTGCCAGCAGGCCAGGGGGTTCCTACAATGAGCAGTTCTTC
TRBD1,once,TRBJ2-3,TRBV7-2,CASRAGGDTQYF,TGTGCCAGCAGGGCAGGGGGAGATACGCAGTATTTT
.,.,TRBJ2-2,TRBV9,CASSVESVTGELFF,TGTGCCAGCAGCGTAGAATCTGTCACCGGGGAGCTGTTTTTT
.,.,TRBJ2-2,TRBV5-1,CASRGDTNTGELFF,TGCGCCAGCAGGGGGGACACGAACACCGGGGAGCTGTTTTTT
.,.,TRBJ1-4,TRBV6-1,CASSELGVATNEKLFF,TGTGCCAGCAGTGAATTAGGGGTTGCAACGAATGAAAAACTGTTTTTT
.,.,TRBJ1-1,TRBV7-9,CASSPQGSGVEAFF,TGTGCCAGCAGCCCCCAGGGCAGTGGTGTTGAAGCTTTCTTT
TRBD2,.,TRBJ2-1,TRBV4-2,CASSQDSAGEVEQFF,TGTGCCAGCAGCCAAGATAGCGCGGGGGAGGTTGAGCAGTTCTTC
TRBD1,once,TRBJ1-2,TRBV19,CASSITTGRPLGKGYTF,TGTGCCAGTAGTATAACGACAGGGAGGCCCCTGGGGAAGGGCTACACCTTC
.,.,TRBJ1-5,TRBV7-7,CASSENLNQPQHF,TGTGCTAGCAGTGAGAATTTGAATCAGCCCCAGCATTTT
TRBD1,.,TRBJ2-3,TRBV7-8,CASSSQGAESTDTQYF,TGTGCCAGCAGTTCACAGGGGGCTGAGAGCACAGATACGCAGTATTTT
.,.,TRBJ2-3,TRBV9,CASSAGIGSADTQYF,TGTGCCAGCAGCGCCGGGATCGGTAGCGCAGATACGCAGTATTTT
.,.,TRBJ2-5,TRBV11-2,CASSYTGGDTQETQYF,TGTGCCAGCAGCTATACCGGCGGGGATACCCAAGAGACCCAGTACTTC
TRBD2,.,TRBJ2-3,TRBV6-6,CASRGTSGGLTDTQYF,TGTGCCAGCAGAGGGACTAGCGGGGGCCTCACAGATACGCAGTATTTT
.,few,TRBJ1-4,TRBV2,CASKWSEDEKLFF,TGTGCCAGCAAATGGAGTGAGGATGAAAAACTGTTTTTT
.,.,TRBJ1-6,TRBV5-1,CASKEQNSPLHF,TGCGCCAGCAAGGAGCAGAATTCACCCCTCCACTTT
TRBD2,once,TRBJ2-7,TRBV12-5,CASGLESGLAGGRSSYEQYF,TGTGCTAGTGGTTTGGAATCGGGACTAGCGGGGGGCCGGAGCTCCTACGAGCAGTACTTC
TRBD1,.,TRBJ1-1,TRBV6-1,CASSEGSGRGPTEAFF,TGTGCCAGCAGTGAAGGGTCGGGCAGGGGGCCCACTGAAGCTTTCTTT
.,once,TRBJ2-7,TRBV6-5,CASSSGVEQYF,TGTGCCAGCAGTTCAGGGGTCGAGCAGTACTTC
TRBD1,.,TRBJ1-6,TRBV7-2,CASSTGQGDYSPLHF,TGTGCCAGCAGCACGGGACAGGGGGATTATTCACCCCTCCACTTT
TRBD2,.,TRBJ2-1,TRBV7-2,CASSLVASGGANEQFF,TGTGCCAGCAGCTTAGTGGCTAGCGGGGGGGCCAATGAGCAGTTCTTC
.,once,TRBJ2-1,TRBV6-2/TRBV6-3,CASSRDSSWDYNEQFF,TGTGCCAGCAGTCGGGACTCCAGTTGGGACTACAATGAGCAGTTCTTC